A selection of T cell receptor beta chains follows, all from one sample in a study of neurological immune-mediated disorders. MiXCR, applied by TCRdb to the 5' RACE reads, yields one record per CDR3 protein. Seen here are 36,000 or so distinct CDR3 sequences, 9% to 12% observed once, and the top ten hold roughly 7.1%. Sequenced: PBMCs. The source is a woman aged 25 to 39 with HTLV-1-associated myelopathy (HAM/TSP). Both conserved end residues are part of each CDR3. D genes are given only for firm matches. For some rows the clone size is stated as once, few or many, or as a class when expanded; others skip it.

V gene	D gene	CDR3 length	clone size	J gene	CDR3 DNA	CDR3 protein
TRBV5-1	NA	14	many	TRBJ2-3	TGCGCCAGCAGCTTGGATAGCCGCCCCGTTCCGCAGTATTTT	CASSLDSRPVPQYF
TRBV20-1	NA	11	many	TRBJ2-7	TGCAGTGCTAGGGGGTTCGGCGAGCAGTACTTC	CSARGFGEQYF
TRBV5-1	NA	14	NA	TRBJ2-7	TGCGCCAGCAGCTTGTGGACAGTAACCTACGAGCAGTACTTC	CASSLWTVTYEQYF
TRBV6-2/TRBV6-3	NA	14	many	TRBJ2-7	TGTGCCAGCAGTTACCCTGGACAGACCTACGAGCAGTACTTC	CASSYPGQTYEQYF
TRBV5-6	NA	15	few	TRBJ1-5	TGTGCCAGCAGCTTTTGGGGGGAGAGGAATCAGCCCCAGCATTTT	CASSFWGERNQPQHF
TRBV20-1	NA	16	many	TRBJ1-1	TGCAGTGCTCGAAAAACAGGGCAAATTCCGAACACTGAAGCTTTCTTT	CSARKTGQIPNTEAFF
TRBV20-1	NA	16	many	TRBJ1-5	TGCAGTGCTAGATCGGGGGGAGGAGGGGGTTTTCAGCCCCAGCATTTT	CSARSGGGGGFQPQHF
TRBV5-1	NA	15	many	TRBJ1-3	TGCGCCAGCAGCTTGGGTTCGAGCTCTGGAAACACCATATATTTT	CASSLGSSSGNTIYF
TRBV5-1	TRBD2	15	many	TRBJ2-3	TGCGCCAGCAGCGGTCTAGCGGGGAGCACAGATACGCAGTATTTT	CASSGLAGSTDTQYF
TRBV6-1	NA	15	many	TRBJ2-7	TGTGCCAGCAGTCTATCGCCCTCGGGGCTCTACGAGCAGTACTTC	CASSLSPSGLYEQYF
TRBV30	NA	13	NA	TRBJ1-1	TGTGCCTGGAGATTGGGTTGGAACACTGAAGCTTTCTTT	CAWRLGWNTEAFF
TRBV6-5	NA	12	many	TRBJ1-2	TGTGCCAGCAGTTACTCAGGGTATGGCTACACCTTC	CASSYSGYGYTF
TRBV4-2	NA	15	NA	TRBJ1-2	TGTGCCAGCAGCCAAGATCACAGGGCCTCATATGGCTACACCTTC	CASSQDHRASYGYTF
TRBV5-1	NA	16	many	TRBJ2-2	TGCGCCAGCAGCTTGGCAGGGCGCAGAGACACCGGGGAGCTGTTTTTT	CASSLAGRRDTGELFF
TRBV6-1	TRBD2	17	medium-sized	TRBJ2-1	TGTGCCAGCAGTAACCAAGGGACTAGCGGGGTAGGGAATGAGCAGTTCTTC	CASSNQGTSGVGNEQFF
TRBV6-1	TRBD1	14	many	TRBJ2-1	TGTGCCAGCAGTCTCTGGACAGGGGGCAATGAGCAGTTCTTC	CASSLWTGGNEQFF
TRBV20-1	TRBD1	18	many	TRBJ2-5	TGCAGTGCTCAAGACCGGGACAGGGGGCTCCCGAGGAAGGAGACCCAGTACTTC	CSAQDRDRGLPRKETQYF
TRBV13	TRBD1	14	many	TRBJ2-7	TGTGCCAGCAGTCTACAGGGGGCAAGGTACGAGCAGTACTTC	CASSLQGARYEQYF
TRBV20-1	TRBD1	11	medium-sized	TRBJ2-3	TGCAGTGTTCAGGGGGCAAGTACGCAGTATTTT	CSVQGASTQYF
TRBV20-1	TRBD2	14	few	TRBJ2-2	TGCAGTGCTAGTCCGGGACTAGCAATGGGGGAGCTGTTTTTT	CSASPGLAMGELFF
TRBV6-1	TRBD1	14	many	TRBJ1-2	TGTGCCAGCATGGGACAGCGAATAAACTATGGCTACACCTTC	CASMGQRINYGYTF
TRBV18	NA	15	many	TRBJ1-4	TGTGCCAGCTCACCGACGGGACGGCCGAATGAAAAACTGTTTTTT	CASSPTGRPNEKLFF
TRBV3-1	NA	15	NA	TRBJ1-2	TGTGCCAGCAGCCAAGTTTCGGGAGGGAACTATGGCTACACCTTC	CASSQVSGGNYGYTF
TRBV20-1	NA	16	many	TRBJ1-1	TGCAGTGCTAGAGATGCTCGACAGTTACGTAACACTGAAGCTTTCTTT	CSARDARQLRNTEAFF
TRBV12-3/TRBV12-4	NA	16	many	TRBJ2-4	TGTGCCAGCAGCCTCGACGGTTTAATAGCCAAAAACATTCAGTACTTC	CASSLDGLIAKNIQYF
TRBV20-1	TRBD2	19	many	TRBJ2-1	TGCAGTGCTAGACGGTTGACCGGGACTAGCGGCAGCGCGTACAATGAGCAGTTCTTC	CSARRLTGTSGSAYNEQFF
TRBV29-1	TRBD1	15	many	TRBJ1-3	TGCAGCGTTCGGGGACAGGGGTCTGGTGGAAACACCATATATTTT	CSVRGQGSGGNTIYF
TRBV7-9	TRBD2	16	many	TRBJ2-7	TGTGCCAGCAGCTTATGGGGCGGGGGGATATCCTACGAGCAGTACTTC	CASSLWGGGISYEQYF
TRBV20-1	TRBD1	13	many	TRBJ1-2	TGCAGTGCTAGGCGGGCCAGGGGGGATGGCTACACCTTC	CSARRARGDGYTF
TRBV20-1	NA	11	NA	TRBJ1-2	TGCAGTGCTAGAGGACAGAAGGGCTACACCTTC	CSARGQKGYTF
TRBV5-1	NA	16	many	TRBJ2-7	TGCGCCAGCAGCACTCTCGGGGGAGCGCCCCTGGCCGAGCAGTACTTC	CASSTLGGAPLAEQYF
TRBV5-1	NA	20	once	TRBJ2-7	NA	CASSFYICSASPVSFYEQYF
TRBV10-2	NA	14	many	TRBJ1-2	TGCGCCAGCAGTGAGTTTGGCATTGTAGGAGGCTACACCTTC	CASSEFGIVGGYTF
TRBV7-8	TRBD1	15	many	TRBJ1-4	TGTGCCAGCAGCGTTGACAGGGGGCATACTGAAAAACTGTTTTTT	CASSVDRGHTEKLFF
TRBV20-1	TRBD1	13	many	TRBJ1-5	TGCAGTGCTAAAGGACAGGGGGATCAGCCCCAGCATTTT	CSAKGQGDQPQHF
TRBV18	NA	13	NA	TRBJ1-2	TGTGCCAGCTCAACCGGGACGGCCTATGGCTACACCTTC	CASSTGTAYGYTF
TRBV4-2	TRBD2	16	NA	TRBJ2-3	TGTGCCAGCAGCCCCGGACTAGCGGGGGGGGTAGATACGCAGTATTTT	CASSPGLAGGVDTQYF
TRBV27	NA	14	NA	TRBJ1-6	TGTGCCAGCAGTGCTGACCGGGGGTGGTCACCCCTCCACTTT	CASSADRGWSPLHF
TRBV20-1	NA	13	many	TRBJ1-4	TGCAGTGCTACGGGGGGGACTAATGAAAAACTGTTTTTT	CSATGGTNEKLFF
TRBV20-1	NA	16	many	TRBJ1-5	TGCAGTGCCACTATCCCGACAGTTCTTAGCAATCAGCCCCAGCATTTT	CSATIPTVLSNQPQHF
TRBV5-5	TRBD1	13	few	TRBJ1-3	TGTGCCAGCAGGACAGGGACTGGAAACACCATATATTTT	CASRTGTGNTIYF
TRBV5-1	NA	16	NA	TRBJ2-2	TGCGCCAGCAGCTTGGCAGCAGGGGTTTACGCCGGGGAGCTGCTTTTT	CASSLAAGVYAGELLF
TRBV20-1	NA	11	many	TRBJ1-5	TGCAGTGCTAAGGGGGGGGGGCCCCAGCATTTT	CSAKGGGPQHF
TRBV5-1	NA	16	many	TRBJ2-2	TGCGCCAGCAGCAAAGGATCGGTTCTCAGCACCGGGGAGCTGTTTTTT	CASSKGSVLSTGELFF
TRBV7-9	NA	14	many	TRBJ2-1	TGTGCCAGCAGCTCTTACTATGGAGAGAATGAGCAGTTCTTC	CASSSYYGENEQFF
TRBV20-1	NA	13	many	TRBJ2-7	TGCAGTGCTACCGGGACTGAGCCCTACGAGCAGTACTTC	CSATGTEPYEQYF
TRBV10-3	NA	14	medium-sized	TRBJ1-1	TGTGCCATCAGCCGAGGGGGAGCGGGGACTGAAGCTTTCTTT	CAISRGGAGTEAFF
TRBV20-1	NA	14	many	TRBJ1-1	TGCAGTGCTAGAGATCCCCAGGGCAACACTGAAGCTTTCTTT	CSARDPQGNTEAFF
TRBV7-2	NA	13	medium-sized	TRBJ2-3	TGTGCCAGCAGCTCCGGGAGTCGAGATACGCAGTATTTT	CASSSGSRDTQYF
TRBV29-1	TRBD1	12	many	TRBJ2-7	TGCAGCGTTGTGGGACAGGGCTACGAGCAGTACTTC	CSVVGQGYEQYF
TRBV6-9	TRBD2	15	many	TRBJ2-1	TGTGCCAGCCTCGATGCGGGGGGGCCCGTCAATGAGCAGTTCTTC	CASLDAGGPVNEQFF
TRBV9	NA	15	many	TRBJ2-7	TGTGCCAGCAGCCCCACACCCTCAACAACCTACGAGCAGTACTTC	CASSPTPSTTYEQYF
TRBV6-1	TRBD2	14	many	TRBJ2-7	TGTGCCAGCAAGGTAGCGGGGGGAGATTACGAGCAGTACTTC	CASKVAGGDYEQYF
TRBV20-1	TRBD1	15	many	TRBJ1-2	TGCAGTGCCCGGACAGGGACCCACCTAAACTATGGCTACACCTTC	CSARTGTHLNYGYTF
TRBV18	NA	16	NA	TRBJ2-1	TGTGCCAGCTCACAGGACGTGATTCTCTCTTACAATGAGCAGTTCTTC	CASSQDVILSYNEQFF
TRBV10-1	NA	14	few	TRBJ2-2	TGCGCCAGCAGTCGGGCTAACCCCACCGGGGAGCTGTTTTTT	CASSRANPTGELFF
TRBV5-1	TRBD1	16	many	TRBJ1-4	TGCGCCAGCAGCGGGGGACAGACTACAACTAATGAAAAACTGTTTTTT	CASSGGQTTTNEKLFF
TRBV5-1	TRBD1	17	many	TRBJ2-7	TGCGCCAGCAGCTTGAACCCCCACGGGACAGGGGGCAACGAGCAGTACTTC	CASSLNPHGTGGNEQYF
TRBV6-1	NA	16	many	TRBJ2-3	TGTGCCAGCAGATTCTTTACAGGGCGAGATACAGATACGCAGTATTTT	CASRFFTGRDTDTQYF
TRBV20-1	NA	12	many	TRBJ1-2	TGCAGCGTTGGAGGGGTTGCCTATGGCTACACCTTC	CSVGGVAYGYTF